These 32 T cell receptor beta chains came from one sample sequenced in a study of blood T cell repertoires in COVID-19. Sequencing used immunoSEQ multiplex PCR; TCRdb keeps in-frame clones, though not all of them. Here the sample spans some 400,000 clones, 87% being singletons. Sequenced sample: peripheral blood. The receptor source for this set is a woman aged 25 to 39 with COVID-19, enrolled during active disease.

The CDR3 region is CASRFRLPEEGYTF. The CDR3 DNA sequence: TGTGCCAGCAGATTCAGACTCCCGGAGGAAGGCTACACCTTC. The chain employs TRBV6-5 and TRBJ1-2; D is undetermined. The germline gives CDR1 MNHEY, CDR2 SVGAGI. The germline V and J ends were trimmed by 6 bases and 8 bases, with 19 bases remaining between them. This CDR3 spans 14 amino acids.

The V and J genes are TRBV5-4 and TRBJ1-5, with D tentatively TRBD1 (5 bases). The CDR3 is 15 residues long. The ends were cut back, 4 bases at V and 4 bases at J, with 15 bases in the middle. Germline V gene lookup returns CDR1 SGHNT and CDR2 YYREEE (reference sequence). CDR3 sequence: CASSPYPGGNQPQHF. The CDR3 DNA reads TGTGCCAGCAGCCCCTACCCGGGGGGGAATCAGCCCCAGCATTTT.

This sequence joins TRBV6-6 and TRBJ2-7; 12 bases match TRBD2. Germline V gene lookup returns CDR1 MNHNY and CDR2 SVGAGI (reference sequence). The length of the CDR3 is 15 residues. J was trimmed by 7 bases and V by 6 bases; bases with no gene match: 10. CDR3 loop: CASSLRLAGVLEQYF. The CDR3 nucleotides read TGTGCCAGCAGCCTAAGACTAGCGGGAGTGTTGGAGCAGTACTTC.

The CDR3 DNA sequence: TGTGCCTGGAGTGTACGCAGGGGGAGCGAGCAGTACTTC. Translating it yields CAWSVRRGSEQYF. The chain links TRBV30 to TRBJ2-7; TRBD1 matches at 7 bases. This CDR3 has 13 amino acids. Germline V gene sequence: CDR1 GTSNPN, CDR2 SVGIG (reference sequence). V dropped 0 bases and J dropped 6; count of bases not matched to a gene: 5.

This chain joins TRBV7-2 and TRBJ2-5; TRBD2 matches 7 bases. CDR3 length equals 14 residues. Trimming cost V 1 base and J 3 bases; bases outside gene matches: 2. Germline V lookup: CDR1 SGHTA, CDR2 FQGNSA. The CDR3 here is CASSLGLAEETQYF. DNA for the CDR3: TGTGCCAGCAGCTTAGGGCTAGCGGAAGAGACCCAGTACTTC.

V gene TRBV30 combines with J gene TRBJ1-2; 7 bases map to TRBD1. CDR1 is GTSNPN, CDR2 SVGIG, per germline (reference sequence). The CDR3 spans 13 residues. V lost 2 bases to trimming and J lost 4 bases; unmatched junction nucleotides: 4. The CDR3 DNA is TGTGCCTGGAGTTGGGACAGTCCCTATGGCTACACCTTC. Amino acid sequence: CAWSWDSPYGYTF.

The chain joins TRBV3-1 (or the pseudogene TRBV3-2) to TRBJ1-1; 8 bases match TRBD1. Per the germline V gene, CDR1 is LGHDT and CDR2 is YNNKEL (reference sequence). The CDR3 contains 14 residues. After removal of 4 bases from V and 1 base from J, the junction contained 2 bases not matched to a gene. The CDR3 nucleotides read TGTGCCAGCAGCCTCGACAGGGGGAACACTGAAGCTTTCTTT. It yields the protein CASSLDRGNTEAFF.

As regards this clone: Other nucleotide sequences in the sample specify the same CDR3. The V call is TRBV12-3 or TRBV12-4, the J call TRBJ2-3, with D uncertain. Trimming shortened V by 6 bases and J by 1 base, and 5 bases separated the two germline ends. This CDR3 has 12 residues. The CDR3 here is CASSTGTDTQYF. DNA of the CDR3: TGTGCCAGCAGCACAGGCACAGATACGCAGTATTTT.

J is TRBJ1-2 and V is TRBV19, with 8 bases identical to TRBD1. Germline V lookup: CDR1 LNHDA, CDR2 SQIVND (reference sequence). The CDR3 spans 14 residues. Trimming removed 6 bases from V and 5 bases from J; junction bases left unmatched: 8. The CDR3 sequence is CASSQPGQEYGYTF. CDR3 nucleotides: TGTGCCAGTAGCCAACCGGGACAGGAGTATGGCTACACCTTC.

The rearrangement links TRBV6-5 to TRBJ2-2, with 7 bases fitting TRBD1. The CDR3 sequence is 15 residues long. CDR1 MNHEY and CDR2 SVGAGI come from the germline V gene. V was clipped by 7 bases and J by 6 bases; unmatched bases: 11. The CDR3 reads CASTRQGSRAGELFF. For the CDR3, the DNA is TGTGCCAGCACCCGACAGGGATCAAGGGCCGGGGAGCTGTTTTTT.

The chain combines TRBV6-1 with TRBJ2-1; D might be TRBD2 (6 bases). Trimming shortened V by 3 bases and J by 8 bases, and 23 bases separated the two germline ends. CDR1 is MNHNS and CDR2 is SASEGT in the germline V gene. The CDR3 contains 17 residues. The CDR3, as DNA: TGTGCCAGCAGTGAGGCCGGACTAAGACGATTCGGCGATGAGCAGTTCTTC. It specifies CASSEAGLRRFGDEQFF.

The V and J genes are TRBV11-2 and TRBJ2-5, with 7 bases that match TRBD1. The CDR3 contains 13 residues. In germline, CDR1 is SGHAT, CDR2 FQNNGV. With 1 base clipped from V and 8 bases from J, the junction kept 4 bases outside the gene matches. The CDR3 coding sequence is TGTGCCAGCAGCTTAGCCCAGGGGGACACCCAGTACTTC. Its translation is CASSLAQGDTQYF.

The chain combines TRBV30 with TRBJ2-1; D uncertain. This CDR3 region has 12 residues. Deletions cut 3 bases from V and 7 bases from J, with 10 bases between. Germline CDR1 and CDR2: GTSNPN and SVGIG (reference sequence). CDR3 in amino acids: CAWRSGANEQFF. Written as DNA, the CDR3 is TGTGCCTGGAGATCTGGAGCAAATGAGCAGTTCTTC.

The CDR3, as DNA: TGTGCCAGCTCACCACCGGTCCTTCTGGGACAGGTCCTCCAAGAGACCCAGTACTTC. Its translation is CASSPPVLLGQVLQETQYF. The gene calls are TRBV18 and TRBJ2-5; 8 nucleotides line up with TRBD1. V shed 0 bases and J 1 base; nucleotides not matched to a gene: 13. Germline CDR1 and CDR2: KGHSH and LQKENI. The CDR3 loop spans 19 amino acids.

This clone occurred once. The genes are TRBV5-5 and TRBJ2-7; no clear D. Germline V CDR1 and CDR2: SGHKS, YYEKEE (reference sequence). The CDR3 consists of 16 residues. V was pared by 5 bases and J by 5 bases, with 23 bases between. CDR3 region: CASRPTLRAVFDEQYF. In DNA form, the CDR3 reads TGTGCCAGCAGGCCCACCTTGCGCGCCGTATTCGACGAGCAGTACTTC.

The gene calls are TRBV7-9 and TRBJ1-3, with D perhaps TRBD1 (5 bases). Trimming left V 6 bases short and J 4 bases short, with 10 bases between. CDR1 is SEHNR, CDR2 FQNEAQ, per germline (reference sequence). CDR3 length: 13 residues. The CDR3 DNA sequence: TGTGCCAGCAGGGAGGGGTTCGGAAACACCATATATTTT. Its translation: CASREGFGNTIYF. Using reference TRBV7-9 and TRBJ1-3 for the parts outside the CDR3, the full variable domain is DTGVSQNPRHKITKRGQNVTFRCDPISEHNRLYWYRQTLGQGPEFLTYFQNEAQLEKSRLLSDRFSAERPKGSFSTLEIQRTEQGDSAMYLCASREGFGNTIYFGEGSWLTVV.

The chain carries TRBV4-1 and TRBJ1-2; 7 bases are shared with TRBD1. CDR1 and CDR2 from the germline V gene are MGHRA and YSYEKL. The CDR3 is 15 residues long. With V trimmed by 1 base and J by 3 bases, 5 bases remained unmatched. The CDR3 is CASSQVRDSHYGYTF. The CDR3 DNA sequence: TGCGCCAGCAGCCAAGTGCGGGACAGCCACTATGGCTACACCTTC.

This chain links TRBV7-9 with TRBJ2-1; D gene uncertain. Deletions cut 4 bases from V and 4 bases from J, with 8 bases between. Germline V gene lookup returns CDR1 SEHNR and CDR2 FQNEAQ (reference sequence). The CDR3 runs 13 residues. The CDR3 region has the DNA TGTGCCAGCAGCTCTGACATTTACAATGAGCAGTTCTTC. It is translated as CASSSDIYNEQFF. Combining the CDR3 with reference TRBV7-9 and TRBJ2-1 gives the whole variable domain DTGVSQNPRHKITKRGQNVTFRCDPISEHNRLYWYRQTLGQGPEFLTYFQNEAQLEKSRLLSDRFSAERPKGSFSTLEIQRTEQGDSAMYLCASSSDIYNEQFFGPGTRLTVL.

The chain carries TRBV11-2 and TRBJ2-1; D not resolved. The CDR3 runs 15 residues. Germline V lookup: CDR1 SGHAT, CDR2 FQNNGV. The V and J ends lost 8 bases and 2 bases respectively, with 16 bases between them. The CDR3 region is CASLPSILAYNEQFF. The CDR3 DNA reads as TGTGCCAGCCTACCTTCGATCCTCGCCTACAATGAGCAGTTCTTC. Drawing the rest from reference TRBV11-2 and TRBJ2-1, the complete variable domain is EAGVAQSPRYKIIEKRQSVAFWCNPISGHATLYWYQQILGQGPKLLIQFQNNGVVDDSQLPKDRFSAERLKGVDSTLKIQPAKLEDSAVYLCASLPSILAYNEQFFGPGTRLTVL.

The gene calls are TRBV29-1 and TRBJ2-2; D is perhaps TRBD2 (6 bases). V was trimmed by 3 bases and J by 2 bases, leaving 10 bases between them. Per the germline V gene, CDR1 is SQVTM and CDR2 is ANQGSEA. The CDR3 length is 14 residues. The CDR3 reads CSVDTGRNTGELFF. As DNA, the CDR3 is TGCAGCGTTGATACCGGGAGAAACACCGGGGAGCTGTTTTTT.

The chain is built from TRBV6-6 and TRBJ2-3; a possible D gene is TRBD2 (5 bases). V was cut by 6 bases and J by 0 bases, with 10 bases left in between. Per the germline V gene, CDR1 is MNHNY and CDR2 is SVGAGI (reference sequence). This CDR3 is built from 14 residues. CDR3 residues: CASRGGGSTDTQYF. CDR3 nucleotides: TGTGCCAGCAGAGGAGGCGGTAGCACAGATACGCAGTATTTT.

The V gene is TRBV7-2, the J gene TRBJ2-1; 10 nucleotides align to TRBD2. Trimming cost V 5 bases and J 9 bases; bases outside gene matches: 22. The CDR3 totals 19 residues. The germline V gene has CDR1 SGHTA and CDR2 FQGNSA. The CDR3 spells CASSTLGLAVTVTFGEQFF. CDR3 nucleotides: TGTGCCAGCAGCACTTTAGGACTAGCGGTAACGGTCACTTTCGGTGAGCAGTTCTTC.

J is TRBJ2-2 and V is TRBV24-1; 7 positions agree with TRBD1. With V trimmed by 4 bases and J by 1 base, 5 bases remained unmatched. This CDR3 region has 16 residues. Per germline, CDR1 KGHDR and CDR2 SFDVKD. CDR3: CATSEYRGENTGELFF. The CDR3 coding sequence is TGTGCCACCAGTGAGTACAGGGGAGAGAACACCGGGGAGCTGTTTTTT.

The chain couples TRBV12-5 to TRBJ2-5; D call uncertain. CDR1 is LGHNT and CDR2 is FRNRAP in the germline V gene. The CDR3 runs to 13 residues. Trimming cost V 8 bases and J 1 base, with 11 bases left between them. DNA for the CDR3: TGTGCTAGTCGGCCCCCGGGCCAAGAGACCCAGTACTTC. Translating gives CASRPPGQETQYF.

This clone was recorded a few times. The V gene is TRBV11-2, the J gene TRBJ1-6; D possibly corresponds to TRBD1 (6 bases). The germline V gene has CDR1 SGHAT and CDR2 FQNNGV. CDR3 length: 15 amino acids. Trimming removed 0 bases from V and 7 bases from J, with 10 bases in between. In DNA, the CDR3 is TGTGCCAGCAGCTTAGATTTAGGGGGAAATTCACCCCTCCACTTT. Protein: CASSLDLGGNSPLHF.

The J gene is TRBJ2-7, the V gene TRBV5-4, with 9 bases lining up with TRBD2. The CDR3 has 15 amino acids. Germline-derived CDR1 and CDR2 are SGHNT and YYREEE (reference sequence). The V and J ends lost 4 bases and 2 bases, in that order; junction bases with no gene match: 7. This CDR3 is CASSLGTSRAYEQYF. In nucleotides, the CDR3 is TGTGCCAGCAGCCTGGGGACTAGCAGGGCCTACGAGCAGTACTTC.

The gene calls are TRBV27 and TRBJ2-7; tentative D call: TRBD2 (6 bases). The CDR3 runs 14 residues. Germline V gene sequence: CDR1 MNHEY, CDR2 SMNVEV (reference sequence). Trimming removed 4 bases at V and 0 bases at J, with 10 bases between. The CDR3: CASSWRRGSYEQYF. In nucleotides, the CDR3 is TGTGCCAGCAGTTGGCGGAGGGGCTCCTACGAGCAGTACTTC.

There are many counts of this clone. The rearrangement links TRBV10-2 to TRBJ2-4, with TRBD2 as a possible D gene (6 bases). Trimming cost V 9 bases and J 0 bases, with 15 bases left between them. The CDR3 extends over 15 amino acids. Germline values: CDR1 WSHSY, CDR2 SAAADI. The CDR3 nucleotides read TGCGCCAGTAGGGACTTCTCCTTAGCCAAAAACATTCAGTACTTC. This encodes CASRDFSLAKNIQYF.

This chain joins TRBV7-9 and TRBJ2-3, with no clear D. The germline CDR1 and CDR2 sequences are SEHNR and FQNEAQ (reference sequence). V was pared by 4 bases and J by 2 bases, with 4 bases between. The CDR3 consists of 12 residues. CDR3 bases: TGTGCCAGCAGCTCCAACACAGATACGCAGTATTTT. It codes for CASSSNTDTQYF. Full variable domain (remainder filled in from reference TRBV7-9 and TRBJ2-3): DTGVSQNPRHKITKRGQNVTFRCDPISEHNRLYWYRQTLGQGPEFLTYFQNEAQLEKSRLLSDRFSAERPKGSFSTLEIQRTEQGDSAMYLCASSSNTDTQYFGPGTRLTVL.

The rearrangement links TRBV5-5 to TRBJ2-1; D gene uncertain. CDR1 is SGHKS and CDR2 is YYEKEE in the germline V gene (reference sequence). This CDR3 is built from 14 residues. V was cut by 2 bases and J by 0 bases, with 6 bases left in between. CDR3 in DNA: TGTGCCAGCAGCTTACTGAGCTCCTACAATGAGCAGTTCTTC. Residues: CASSLLSSYNEQFF.

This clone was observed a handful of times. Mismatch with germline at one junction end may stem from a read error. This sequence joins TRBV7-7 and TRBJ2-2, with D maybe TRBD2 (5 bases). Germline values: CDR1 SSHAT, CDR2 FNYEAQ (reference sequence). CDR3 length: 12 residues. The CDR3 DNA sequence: TGTGCTAGCAGCCCCCGGGGCGGGGAGCTGTTTTTT. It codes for CASSPRGGELFF.

The CDR3 sequence: CASSLAGWVAGGPGEQFF. CDR3 coding DNA: TGTGCCAGCAGCTTAGCTGGGTGGGTTGCGGGAGGGCCGGGGGAGCAGTTCTTC. V gene TRBV7-2 combines with J gene TRBJ2-1, with 9 bases fitting TRBD2. There are 18 residues in the CDR3. Trimming at V came to 0 bases and at J to 10 bases, leaving 16 bases not matched to a gene. Per the germline V gene, CDR1 is SGHTA and CDR2 is FQGNSA.